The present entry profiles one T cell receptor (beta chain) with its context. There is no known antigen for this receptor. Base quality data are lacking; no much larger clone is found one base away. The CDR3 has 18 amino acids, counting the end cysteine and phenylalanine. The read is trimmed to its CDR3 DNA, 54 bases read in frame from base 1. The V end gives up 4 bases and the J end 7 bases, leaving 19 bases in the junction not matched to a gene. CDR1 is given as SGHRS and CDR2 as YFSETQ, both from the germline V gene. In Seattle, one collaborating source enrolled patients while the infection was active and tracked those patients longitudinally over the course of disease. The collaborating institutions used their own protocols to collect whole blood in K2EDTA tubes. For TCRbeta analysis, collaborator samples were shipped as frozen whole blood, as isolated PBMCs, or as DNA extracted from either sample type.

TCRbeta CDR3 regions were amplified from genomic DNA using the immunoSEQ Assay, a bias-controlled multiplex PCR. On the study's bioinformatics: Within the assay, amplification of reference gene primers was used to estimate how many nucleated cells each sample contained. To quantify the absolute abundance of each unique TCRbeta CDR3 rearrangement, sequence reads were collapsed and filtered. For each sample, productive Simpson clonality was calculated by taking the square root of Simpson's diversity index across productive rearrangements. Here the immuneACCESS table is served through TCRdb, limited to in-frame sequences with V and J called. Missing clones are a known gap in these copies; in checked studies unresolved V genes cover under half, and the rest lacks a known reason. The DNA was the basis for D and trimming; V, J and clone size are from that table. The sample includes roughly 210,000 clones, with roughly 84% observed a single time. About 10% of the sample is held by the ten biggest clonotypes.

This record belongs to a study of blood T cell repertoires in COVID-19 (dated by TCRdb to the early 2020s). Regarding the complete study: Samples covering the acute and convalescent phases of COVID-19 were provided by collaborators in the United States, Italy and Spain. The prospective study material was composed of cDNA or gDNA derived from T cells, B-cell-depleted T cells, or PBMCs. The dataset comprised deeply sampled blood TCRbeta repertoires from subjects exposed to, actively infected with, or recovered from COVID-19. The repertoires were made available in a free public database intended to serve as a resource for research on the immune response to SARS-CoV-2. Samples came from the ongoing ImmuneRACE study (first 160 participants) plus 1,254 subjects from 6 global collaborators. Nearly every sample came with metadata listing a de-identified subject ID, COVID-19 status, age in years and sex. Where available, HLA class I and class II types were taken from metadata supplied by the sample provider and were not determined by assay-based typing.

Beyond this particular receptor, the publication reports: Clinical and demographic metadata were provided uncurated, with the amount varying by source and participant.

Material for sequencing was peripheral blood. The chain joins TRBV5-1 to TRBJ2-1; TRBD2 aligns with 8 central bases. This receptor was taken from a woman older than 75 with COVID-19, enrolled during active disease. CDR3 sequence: CASSGVVGGEPDRNEQFF. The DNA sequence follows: TGCGCCAGCAGCGGCGTCGTCGGGGGGGAACCCGATCGAAATGAGCAGTTCTTC.